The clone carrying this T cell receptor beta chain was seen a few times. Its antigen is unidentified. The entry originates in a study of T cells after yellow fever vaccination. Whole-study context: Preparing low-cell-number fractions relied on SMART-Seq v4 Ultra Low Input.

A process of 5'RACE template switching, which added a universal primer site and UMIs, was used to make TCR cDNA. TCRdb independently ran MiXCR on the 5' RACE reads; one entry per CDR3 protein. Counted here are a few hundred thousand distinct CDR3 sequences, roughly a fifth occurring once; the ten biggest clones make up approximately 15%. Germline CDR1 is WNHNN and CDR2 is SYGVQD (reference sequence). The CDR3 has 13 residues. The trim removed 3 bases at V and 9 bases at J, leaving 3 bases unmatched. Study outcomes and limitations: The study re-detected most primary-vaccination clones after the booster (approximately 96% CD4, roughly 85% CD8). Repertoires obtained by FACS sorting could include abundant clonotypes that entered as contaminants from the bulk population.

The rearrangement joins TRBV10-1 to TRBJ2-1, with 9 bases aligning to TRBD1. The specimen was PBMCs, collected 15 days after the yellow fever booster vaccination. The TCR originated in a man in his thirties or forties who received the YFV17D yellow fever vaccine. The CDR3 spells CASSEEGQGEQFF. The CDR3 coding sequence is TGCGCCAGCAGTGAAGAGGGACAGGGTGAGCAGTTCTTC.